Presented here are 25 T cell receptor beta chains from one specimen sequenced in a study of T-cell memory formation after mild COVID-19. TCRdb reprocessed the 5' RACE reads with MiXCR, giving one entry per CDR3 protein. There are around 310,000 distinct CDR3 sequences in the sample; 20% to 25% occur only once, and around 23% lies in the top ten. The sequencing sample was made of PBMCs or a T cell subset sorted from them (not recorded which). The receptor set was obtained from a man younger than 35 who had mild COVID-19 (a few samples of this study predate the infection). Cell type and time point are not known.

The chain is built from TRBV7-3 and TRBJ2-3, with D perhaps assigned TRBD1 or TRBD2 (5 bases each). CDR3 length equals 13 residues. Germline V gene lookup returns CDR1 SGHTA and CDR2 FQGTGA. V was shortened by 4 bases and J by 2 bases, with 7 bases between the two germline ends. The CDR3 bases are TGTGCCAGCAGCTGGGGGATCACAGATACGCAGTATTTT. This encodes CASSWGITDTQYF.

This chain uses TRBV4-1 with TRBJ2-7, with 10 positions matching TRBD1. Germline-derived CDR1 and CDR2 are MGHRA and YSYEKL. The CDR3 length is 15 residues. Trimming at V came to 1 base and at J to 4 bases, leaving 4 bases not matched to a gene. In DNA, the CDR3 is TGCGCCAGCAGCCAAGCCAGACAGGGGGCGTACGAGCAGTACTTC. It translates to CASSQARQGAYEQYF.

The rearrangement joins TRBV28 to TRBJ2-1; possibly TRBD2 for D (6 bases). Trimming left V 3 bases short and J 6 bases short, with 15 bases between. CDR1 and CDR2 from the germline V gene are MDHEN and SYDVKM. The CDR3 totals 15 residues. The CDR3 nucleotides read TGTGCCAGCAGTTTTGGAGGGGTAGGGATCAATGAGCAGTTCTTC. Protein product: CASSFGGVGINEQFF.

The V and J genes are TRBV10-3 and TRBJ1-2; D possibly corresponds to TRBD1 (6 bases). CDR1 ENHRY and CDR2 SYGVKD come from the germline V gene. V shed 4 bases and J shed 10 bases, with 10 bases lying between them. This CDR3 is 11 amino acids long. CDR3 loop: CAISGTANYTF. The DNA of the CDR3 is TGTGCCATCAGTGGGACAGCTAACTACACCTTC.

This clonotype was detected only a few times. CDR3 residues: CASSKGERLAGVSSYNEQFF. CDR3 DNA: TGTGCCAGCAGCAAAGGAGAGAGACTAGCGGGGGTAAGCTCCTACAATGAGCAGTTCTTC. The V call is TRBV21-1, the J call TRBJ2-1; the tabulated D call, TRBD2, remains unverified against the DNA. TRBV21-1 is noted as a pseudogene. The CDR3 consists of 20 residues.

V is TRBV7-6 and J is TRBJ1-1; a weak D match, TRBD1 (6 bases). CDR1 and CDR2 (germline): SGHVS, FNYEAQ. The germline V and J ends were trimmed by 0 bases and 10 bases, with 15 bases remaining between them. The CDR3 is 14 amino acids. CDR3 in DNA: TGTGCCAGCAGCTTAGCCCCCAGGGGAGGTTTAGCTTTCTTT. Residues: CASSLAPRGGLAFF. Looking up the rest from reference TRBV7-6 and TRBJ1-1 gives the full variable domain: GAGVSQSPRYKVTKRGQDVALRCDPISGHVSLYWYRQALGQGPEFLTYFNYEAQQDKSGLPNDRFSAERPEGSISTLTIQRTEQRDSAMYRCASSLAPRGGLAFFGQGTRLTVV.

This chain links TRBV28 with TRBJ2-1; weak D call: TRBD2 (6 bases). CDR3 length equals 12 residues. Per germline, CDR1 MDHEN and CDR2 SYDVKM. Deletions cut 5 bases from V and 15 bases from J, with 17 bases between. CDR3 DNA: TGTGCCAGCAGTGCGCCCGGGGGTCTGGCGTTCTTC. It translates to CASSAPGGLAFF.

The gene calls are TRBV12-3 or TRBV12-4 and TRBJ1-2; D gene ambiguous. The germline V and J ends were trimmed by 5 bases and 6 bases, with 16 bases remaining between them. The CDR3 totals 14 residues. The CDR3 protein is CASSVLDGAHGYTF. The CDR3 nucleotides read TGTGCCAGCAGTGTCCTCGACGGAGCGCATGGCTACACCTTC.

J is TRBJ1-4 and V is TRBV4-2, with D hard to call. CDR3 size: 16 residues. Germline V gene data show CDR1 as LGHNA and CDR2 as YNFKEQ. The germline V and J ends were trimmed by 1 base and 4 bases, with 13 bases remaining between them. The CDR3 is CASSQGRRSNNEKLFF. The CDR3 region has the DNA TGTGCCAGCAGCCAAGGGCGGCGGAGCAATAATGAAAAACTGTTTTTT.

At least ten counts were recorded for this clonotype. The chain uses TRBV4-3 and TRBJ2-3; a weak D match, TRBD2 (5 bases). The CDR3 is made up of 15 amino acids. Germline V gene data show CDR1 as LGHNA and CDR2 as YSLEER. V lost 0 bases to trimming and J lost 6 bases, with 13 bases between them. The DNA for the CDR3 is TGCGCCAGCAGCCAAGATAACTCGCCGGGGGATACGCAGTATTTT. Translated, it gives CASSQDNSPGDTQYF.

This clonotype has only a few counts. The V call is TRBV20-1, the J call TRBJ1-1; tentative D call: TRBD1 (5 bases). CDR1 and CDR2 from the germline V gene are DFQATT and SNEGSKA (reference sequence). Trimming left V 5 bases short and J 0 bases short, with 10 bases between. The CDR3 runs to 13 residues. The chain's CDR3 is CSAQRQLNTEAFF. The CDR3 DNA is TGCAGTGCTCAAAGACAGCTGAACACTGAAGCTTTCTTT.

This clonotype was found a few times. The V gene is TRBV20-1, the J gene TRBJ1-1; D is unresolved. V lost 5 bases, J lost 1 base, and 8 bases lay in between. The CDR3 loop spans 12 amino acids. Germline V gene data show CDR1 as DFQATT and CDR2 as SNEGSKA (reference sequence). CDR3 in DNA: TGCAGTGCTCGTCGGGGGAACACTGAAGCTTTCTTT. It is translated as CSARRGNTEAFF.

The chain couples TRBV5-1 to TRBJ1-3, with TRBD1 matching over 7 bases. This CDR3 is 15 amino acids long. The ends lost 0 bases at V and 2 bases at J; junction bases unmatched: 2. CDR1 is SGHRS, CDR2 YFSETQ, per germline. The DNA for the CDR3 is TGCGCCAGCAGCTTGGGGACAGGTCCTGGAAACACCATATATTTT. Its translation is CASSLGTGPGNTIYF. Full variable domain (rest looked up from reference TRBV5-1 and TRBJ1-3): KAGVTQTPRYLIKTRGQQVTLSCSPISGHRSVSWYQQTPGQGLQFLFEYFSETQRNKGNFPGRFSGRQFSNSRSEMNVSTLELGDSALYLCASSLGTGPGNTIYFGEGSWLTVV.

In its sample, this clonotype was seen a few times. V usage is TRBV5-1 and J usage is TRBJ2-7; no clear D gene. The germline V gene has CDR1 SGHRS and CDR2 YFSETQ. The V end lost 2 bases, the J end lost 3 bases, and 9 bases lay between the germline ends. The CDR3 loop spans 13 amino acids. Here the CDR3 reads CASSFGSNYEQYF. The CDR3 coding sequence is TGCGCCAGCAGCTTTGGGTCCAACTACGAGCAGTACTTC.

This clonotype has only a few counts. The chain joins TRBV27 to TRBJ1-1; no reliable D call. In germline, CDR1 is MNHEY, CDR2 SMNVEV (reference sequence). Trimming took 6 bases from V and 5 from J, leaving 10 bases between them. The CDR3 consists of 12 residues. As DNA, the CDR3 is TGTGCCAGCAGGGCGGGAGGGACTGAAGCTTTCTTT. Amino acids: CASRAGGTEAFF.

This clonotype was seen at least ten times. The J gene is TRBJ1-2, the V gene TRBV7-2; TRBD1 is a possible D gene (6 bases). Trimming stripped 1 base from V and 2 bases from J, with 11 bases between. Germline CDR1 and CDR2: SGHTA and FQGNSA. There are 15 residues in the CDR3. The CDR3 reads CASSLGGPINYGYTF. In nucleotides, the CDR3 is TGTGCCAGCAGCTTAGGGGGGCCGATCAACTATGGCTACACCTTC. The variable domain in full, completed from reference TRBV7-2 and TRBJ1-2, reads GAGVSQSPSNKVTEKGKDVELRCDPISGHTALYWYRQSLGQGLEFLIYFQGNSAPDKSGLPSDRFSAERTGGSVSTLTIQRTQQEDSAVYLCASSLGGPINYGYTFGSGTRLTVV.

This sequence joins TRBV6-1 and TRBJ2-4, with D maybe TRBD1 (6 bases). CDR1 is MNHNS, CDR2 SASEGT, per germline. V lost 3 bases and J 7 bases, leaving 10 bases between the germline ends. The CDR3 is made up of 13 amino acids. CDR3 region: CASSDVRGNIQYF. In nucleotides, the CDR3 is TGTGCCAGCAGTGATGTAAGGGGGAACATTCAGTACTTC.

The chain combines TRBV7-8 with TRBJ2-1; TRBD2 agrees at 11 bases. Losses at the gene ends were 5 bases for V and 0 bases for J; bases not matched to a gene: 9. Germline V lookup: CDR1 SGHVS, CDR2 FQNEAQ. The CDR3 runs 18 residues. CDR3 sequence: CASSPRFSGGGSYNEQFF. The CDR3 DNA is TGTGCCAGCAGCCCACGGTTTAGCGGGGGGGGCTCCTACAATGAGCAGTTCTTC.

This clonotype was seen only a few times. The V and J genes are TRBV7-9 and TRBJ2-3, with D maybe TRBD2 (6 bases). Germline V CDR1 and CDR2: SEHNR, FQNEAQ (reference sequence). The CDR3 totals 15 residues. Trimming shortened V by 6 bases and J by 4 bases, and 17 bases separated the two germline ends. The CDR3 coding sequence is TGTGCCAGCAGGGGACTGATGGGGCGGGCAGATACGCAGTATTTT. It specifies CASRGLMGRADTQYF.

In its sample, this clonotype was seen a few times. The genes are TRBV12-3 or TRBV12-4 and TRBJ2-1, with 9 positions matching TRBD2. Losses at the gene ends were 4 bases for V and 6 bases for J; bases not matched to a gene: 4. The length of the CDR3 is 14 residues. CDR3 protein: CASSWRRGGNEQFF. Here the CDR3 DNA reads TGTGCCAGCAGTTGGAGGCGGGGGGGCAATGAGCAGTTCTTC.

There are a few counts of this clonotype. The rearrangement uses TRBV20-1 and TRBJ2-1; D gene uncertain. V was shortened by 5 bases and J by 4 bases, with 12 bases between the two germline ends. The length of the CDR3 is 13 residues. From germline, CDR1 is DFQATT and CDR2 SNEGSKA (reference sequence). The CDR3 sequence: CSAPPGEYNEQFF. The CDR3 DNA sequence: TGCAGTGCTCCCCCGGGCGAGTACAATGAGCAGTTCTTC.

The sample holds a few counts of this clonotype. This chain uses TRBV4-3 with TRBJ1-2; tentative D call: TRBD1 (5 bases). V lost 4 bases and J 2 bases, leaving 23 bases between the germline ends. Germline V gene data show CDR1 as LGHNA and CDR2 as YSLEER. The CDR3 has 18 amino acids. The CDR3 is CASSPDYRARARNYGYTF. CDR3 in DNA: TGCGCCAGCAGCCCTGATTACCGGGCCAGGGCGAGGAACTATGGCTACACCTTC.

This clonotype was found a few times. The V call is TRBV9, the J call TRBJ2-6; 11 positions agree with TRBD2. Trimming removed 0 bases from V and 0 bases from J; junction bases left unmatched: 5. This CDR3 region has 19 residues. The germline gives CDR1 SGDLS, CDR2 YYNGEE. CDR3 DNA: TGTGCCAGCAGCGTAGAACTAGCGGGGGCATCCTCTGGGGCCAACGTCCTGACTTTC. Translation: CASSVELAGASSGANVLTF. The variable domain in full, with the rest retrieved from reference TRBV9 and TRBJ2-6, is DSGVTQTPKHLITATGQRVTLRCSPRSGDLSVYWYQQSLDQGLQFLIQYYNGEERAKGNILERFSAQQFPDLHSELNLSSLELGDSALYFCASSVELAGASSGANVLTFGAGSRLTVL.

The table lists this clonotype with a few counts. CDR3 coding DNA: TGTGCCAGCAGCCCCCGGGGCCAGGTTATGAGTGAGCAGTTCTTC. This codes for CASSPRGQVMSEQFF. The V call is TRBV13, the J call TRBJ2-1; TRBD1 or TRBD2 may be the D gene (5 bases each). CDR3 length: 15 amino acids. The V gene lost 5 bases and the J gene lost 9 bases, with 20 bases spanning the gap. CDR1 is PRHDT and CDR2 is FYEKMQ in the germline V gene (reference sequence).

Only a few counts were recorded for this clonotype. The rearrangement joins TRBV5-1 to TRBJ2-6, with 8 bases that match TRBD1. The junction had 2 bases not matched to a gene; V was cut back by 0 bases and J by 0 bases. CDR3 length equals 17 residues. The V gene's germline CDR1 is SGHRS and CDR2 YFSETQ. DNA for the CDR3: TGCGCCAGCAGCTTGGGACAGGGGAACTCTGGGGCCAACGTCCTGACTTTC. Translation: CASSLGQGNSGANVLTF.